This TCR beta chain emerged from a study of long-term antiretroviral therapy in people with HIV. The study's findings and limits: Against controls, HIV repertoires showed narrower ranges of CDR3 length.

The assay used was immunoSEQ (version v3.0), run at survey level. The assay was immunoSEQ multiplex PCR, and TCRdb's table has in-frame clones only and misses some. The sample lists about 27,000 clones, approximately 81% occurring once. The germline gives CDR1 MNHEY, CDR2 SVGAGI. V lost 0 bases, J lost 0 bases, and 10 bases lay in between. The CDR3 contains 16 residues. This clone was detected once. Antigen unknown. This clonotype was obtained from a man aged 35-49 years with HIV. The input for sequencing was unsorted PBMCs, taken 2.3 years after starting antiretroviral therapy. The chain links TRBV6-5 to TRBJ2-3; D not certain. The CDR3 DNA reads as TGTGCCAGCAGTTACTCATCAGTGGGTAGCACAGATACGCAGTATTTT. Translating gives CASSYSSVGSTDTQYF.